The 21 T cell receptor beta chains below come from one sample, sequenced in a study of identical twins. TCRdb reprocessed the 5' RACE reads with MiXCR, giving one entry per CDR3 protein. The table has about 900,000 distinct CDR3 sequences, over 9% seen once. The same sample was also studied in work on yellow fever vaccine responses in identical twins.

Sequencing was done on a sample of PBMCs. Receptors were obtained from a woman between 18 and 29 years old in good health.

This clonotype was counted at least ten times. The V and J genes are TRBV12-3 or TRBV12-4 and TRBJ2-2; D assignment may be TRBD1 or TRBD2 (5 bases each). V lost 1 base and J 6 bases, leaving 9 bases between the germline ends. This CDR3 contains 14 residues. The CDR3 DNA reads as TGTGCCAGCAGTTTAGGAGGGGCACCCGGGGAGCTGTTTTTT. Its translation is CASSLGGAPGELFF.

The chain's CDR3 is CASSLGPSPYEHQETQYF. CDR3 coding DNA: TGTGCCAGCAGCTTAGGGCCTAGTCCATACGAACACCAAGAGACCCAGTACTTC. The V call is TRBV7-3, the J call TRBJ2-5; D is undetermined. V was cut by 2 bases and J by 0 bases, with 19 bases left in between. CDR3 length equals 18 residues. CDR1 is SGHTA, CDR2 FQGTGA, per germline.

The chain is built from TRBV27 and TRBJ2-5; TRBD2 is a possible D gene (6 bases). Between the trimmed V and J ends, which lost 3 bases and 0 bases, there was a span of 8 bases. Germline CDR1 is MNHEY and CDR2 is SMNVEV (reference sequence). This CDR3 comprises 14 residues. Here the CDR3 reads CASSFAGHQETQYF. DNA for the CDR3: TGTGCCAGCAGTTTCGCGGGACACCAAGAGACCCAGTACTTC.

This clonotype occurred a few times. The rearrangement uses TRBV4-1 and TRBJ2-2; 10 bases align to TRBD1. Germline lookup yields CDR1 MGHRA and CDR2 YSYEKL. Trimming removed 10 bases from V and 3 bases from J; junction bases left unmatched: 8. The CDR3 extends over 15 amino acids. CDR3 DNA sequence: TGCGCCACCTCAGGGGACAGGGGACACACCGGGGAGCTGTTTTTT. This sequence encodes CATSGDRGHTGELFF.

The V gene is TRBV7-2, the J gene TRBJ1-5; D possibly corresponds to TRBD1 (5 bases). Germline loops: CDR1 SGHTA, CDR2 FQGNSA. The CDR3 totals 15 residues. V lost 4 bases and J lost 7, with 17 bases in between. CDR3 protein: CASSSGLIMGQPQHF. The CDR3 DNA reads TGTGCCAGCAGCTCGGGACTTATTATGGGGCAGCCCCAGCATTTT. The full variable domain, rest sourced from reference TRBV7-2 and TRBJ1-5, is GAGVSQSPSNKVTEKGKDVELRCDPISGHTALYWYRQSLGQGLEFLIYFQGNSAPDKSGLPSDRFSAERTGGSVSTLTIQRTQQEDSAVYLCASSSGLIMGQPQHFGDGTRLSIL.

The chain couples TRBV10-3 to TRBJ1-2; D is possibly TRBD1 (6 bases). V lost 3 bases to trimming and J lost 6 bases, with 11 bases between them. The germline V gene encodes CDR1 ENHRY and CDR2 SYGVKD. The CDR3 is made up of 13 amino acids. The CDR3 nucleotides read TGTGCCATCAGTGACGGCAGACAGGATGGCTACACCTTC. Residues: CAISDGRQDGYTF.

The table lists this clonotype with a few counts. The chain joins TRBV20-1 to TRBJ1-5; 8 bases map to TRBD1. The CDR3 is made up of 13 amino acids. CDR1 DFQATT and CDR2 SNEGSKA come from the germline V gene (reference sequence). V was clipped by 1 base and J by 5 bases; unmatched bases: 1. CDR3: CSARVTGDQPQHF. CDR3 DNA: TGCAGTGCTAGAGTGACAGGGGATCAGCCCCAGCATTTT.

In this sample, this clonotype turned up a few times. V usage is TRBV29-1 and J usage is TRBJ2-1; D possibly corresponds to TRBD2 (6 bases). The CDR3 is made up of 15 amino acids. Trimming shortened V by 0 bases and J by 4 bases, and 13 bases separated the two germline ends. The germline V gene has CDR1 SQVTM and CDR2 ANQGSEA. CDR3 bases: TGCAGCGTTGAAGACCCGGGCGGGGTGTACAATGAGCAGTTCTTC. It specifies CSVEDPGGVYNEQFF.

This clonotype was counted many times. V is TRBV3-1 and J is TRBJ2-1; D ambiguous. Trimming pared 4 bases from V and 6 bases from J, leaving 16 bases between. The germline V gene encodes CDR1 LGHDT and CDR2 YNNKEL (reference sequence). The CDR3 length is 15 residues. CDR3 nucleotide sequence: TGTGCCAGCAGCCGCGAGACGGCCGGAATCAATGAGCAGTTCTTC. It yields the protein CASSRETAGINEQFF.

This clonotype was found a few times. The V call is TRBV7-9, the J call TRBJ1-1; D is undetermined. Germline-derived CDR1 and CDR2 are SEHNR and FQNEAQ (reference sequence). The CDR3 totals 15 residues. The V gene lost 3 bases and the J gene lost 5 bases, with 16 bases spanning the gap. The DNA of the CDR3 is TGTGCCAGCAGCTTGACCCACAGTTACGAGACTGAAGCTTTCTTT. Protein sequence: CASSLTHSYETEAFF. The full variable domain, its missing parts supplied by reference TRBV7-9 and TRBJ1-1, is DTGVSQNPRHKITKRGQNVTFRCDPISEHNRLYWYRQTLGQGPEFLTYFQNEAQLEKSRLLSDRFSAERPKGSFSTLEIQRTEQGDSAMYLCASSLTHSYETEAFFGQGTRLTVV.

The chain combines TRBV3-1 with TRBJ2-7, with 9 bases that match TRBD2. Trimming at V came to 7 bases and at J to 1 base, leaving 8 bases not matched to a gene. This CDR3 spans 15 amino acids. Germline V gives CDR1 LGHDT, CDR2 YNNKEL (reference sequence). The CDR3 is CASTQLAGGSYEQYF. The CDR3 DNA sequence: TGTGCCAGCACCCAGTTGGCGGGAGGGTCCTACGAGCAGTACTTC.

In this sample, this clonotype turned up many times. The rearrangement links TRBV29-1 to TRBJ1-6; unclear D gene. The CDR3 runs to 14 residues. Trimming shortened V by 6 bases and J by 7 bases, and 16 bases separated the two germline ends. Germline CDR1 and CDR2: SQVTM and ANQGSEA. CDR3 region: CSVRDSNINSPLHF. CDR3 sequence (DNA): TGCAGCGTGCGGGATTCAAATATAAATTCACCCCTCCACTTT.

The J gene is TRBJ2-1, the V gene TRBV9, with D maybe TRBD2 (5 bases). Per germline, CDR1 SGDLS and CDR2 YYNGEE. There are 16 residues in the CDR3. The V gene lost 0 bases and the J gene lost 5 bases, with 15 bases spanning the gap. CDR3 coding DNA: TGTGCCAGCAGCGTAGGGGGTCGGGAAAGGAACAATGAGCAGTTCTTC. The encoded protein is CASSVGGRERNNEQFF.

This clonotype was recorded a few times. Here the CDR3 reads CATMGAGEQYF. The CDR3, as DNA: TGTGCCACAATGGGGGCGGGGGAGCAGTACTTC. The rearrangement joins TRBV19 to TRBJ2-7; either TRBD1 or TRBD2 may fit D (6 bases each). Germline CDR1 is LNHDA and CDR2 is SQIVND (reference sequence). V was shortened by 10 bases and J by 7 bases, with 14 bases between the two germline ends. The length of the CDR3 is 11 residues.

J is TRBJ1-2 and V is TRBV15; perhaps TRBD1 as D (5 bases). The CDR3 sequence is 13 residues long. Trimming left V 4 bases short and J 7 bases short, with 13 bases between. Germline-derived CDR1 and CDR2 are LNHNV and YYDKDF (reference sequence). CDR3 bases: TGTGCCACCAGCACCGGGACCTCCCCTGGCTACACCTTC. Its protein is CATSTGTSPGYTF.

This clonotype was detected ten times or more. The rearrangement uses TRBV12-3 or TRBV12-4 and TRBJ2-3, with 10 bases fitting TRBD2. J was trimmed by 4 bases and V by 4 bases; bases with no gene match: 11. The CDR3 length is 17 residues. The CDR3 nucleotides read TGTGCCAGCAGTTCCCCCCTCAGCGGGGGGGCTTCAGATACGCAGTATTTT. As protein: CASSSPLSGGASDTQYF.

This clonotype has just a few counts. The rearrangement uses TRBV11-2 and TRBJ2-7, with TRBD1 identical over 9 bases. J gave up 3 bases and V 6 bases, and 3 bases lay outside the gene matches. CDR1 and CDR2 (germline): SGHAT, FQNNGV. The CDR3 consists of 13 residues. The CDR3 region is CASRTGQGYEQYV. In DNA form, the CDR3 reads TGTGCCAGCAGAACGGGACAGGGCTACGAGCAGTACGTC.

There are a few counts of this clonotype. The chain has TRBV24-1 and TRBJ2-2, with 11 nucleotides matching TRBD2. V dropped 7 bases and J dropped 0; count of bases not matched to a gene: 9. The CDR3 is made up of 18 amino acids. Germline CDR1 and CDR2: KGHDR and SFDVKD. CDR3 sequence: CATSLKLAGGANTGELFF. The CDR3 nucleotides read TGTGCCACCAGCTTAAAATTAGCGGGAGGGGCGAACACCGGGGAGCTGTTTTTT.

CDR3 in amino acids: CTPTPLTNEKLFF. CDR3 nucleotide sequence: TGCACCCCTACGCCACTAACTAATGAAAAACTGTTTTTT. The chain couples TRBV20-1 to TRBJ1-4; D call uncertain. This CDR3 is built from 13 residues. CDR1 and CDR2 (germline): DFQATT, SNEGSKA (reference sequence).

This clonotype has more than one count but fewer than ten. V and J are TRBV3-1 and TRBJ1-3; D is unclear. CDR1 is LGHDT and CDR2 is YNNKEL in the germline V gene (reference sequence). Deletions cut 1 base from V and 2 bases from J, with 6 bases between. This CDR3 contains 14 residues. CDR3 sequence reads: CASSQVGAGNTIYF. The DNA of the CDR3 is TGTGCCAGCAGCCAAGTTGGGGCTGGAAACACCATATATTTT.

This clonotype was seen many times. One junction end does not reproduce the germline sequence, and a read error may be involved. V is TRBV5-1 and J is TRBJ2-2; D gene uncertain. The CDR3 is made up of 12 amino acids. The germline V gene has CDR1 SGHRS and CDR2 YFSETQ. The DNA of the CDR3 is TGTGCCAGCAGTTCGAACACCGGGGAGCTGTTTTTT. Translation: CASSSNTGELFF.